The following is a TCR beta chain sequence with its context. Its target is not known. This table comes from immunoSEQ multiplex PCR, and its TCRdb copy is limited to in-frame clones, with some not included. The sample shows around 38,000 clones, 70% to 90% of them seen only once. These data come from a study of PD-L1 blockade in urothelial cancer. Study-wide context: Male sex and bladder-origin urothelial cancer characterized about 85% of the roughly 30 patients. Blood was evaluated 3 weeks (second dose) and 6 weeks after therapy began. Per blood sample, T cells had a median of around 150,000. Findings of the study overall: Pretreatment TCR clonality in blood, when below the median, was predictive of better survival.

Trimming took 6 bases from V and 6 from J; bases not matched to a gene: 7. Germline CDR1 LNHDA, CDR2 SQIVND (reference sequence). This CDR3 comprises 13 residues. Regarding time point: peripheral blood 6 weeks after treatment start. The specimen was PBMCs, collected around atezolizumab (anti-PD-L1) treatment. The receptor was derived from a man aged 60 to 69 with urothelial cancer. The rearrangement uses TRBV19 and TRBJ2-7; 8 bases fit TRBD1. CDR3 sequence reads: CASRKTQGVEQYF. In DNA form, the CDR3 reads TGTGCCAGTAGGAAAACACAGGGGGTCGAGCAGTACTTC.